Listed here are 28 T cell receptor beta chains from one sample, sequenced in a study of blood T cell repertoires in COVID-19. Using immunoSEQ multiplex PCR, the repertoire was profiled, and TCRdb retains in-frame clones only, with some absent. The repertoire consists of 300,000 to 400,000 clones, with about 90% occurring once and the leading ten covering around 3.5%. Sample: peripheral blood. Source of these receptors: a woman aged 18-35 years who had recovered from COVID-19.

The J gene is TRBJ2-2, the V gene TRBV25-1; no reliable D call. The germline V gene encodes CDR1 MGHDK and CDR2 SYGVNS. The V gene lost 2 bases and the J gene lost 1 base, with 11 bases spanning the gap. The CDR3 contains 16 residues. The DNA of the CDR3 is TGTGCCAGCAGTGAAAGTAAGATCAGGAACACCGGGGAGCTGTTTTTT. It encodes CASSESKIRNTGELFF.

The rearrangement uses TRBV9 and TRBJ2-5; 13 bases align to TRBD2. This CDR3 spans 17 amino acids. V dropped 3 bases and J dropped 1; count of bases not matched to a gene: 6. CDR1 and CDR2 (germline): SGDLS, YYNGEE. This chain's CDR3 is CASSAKGLAGAQETQYF. In DNA, the CDR3 is TGTGCCAGCAGCGCCAAAGGACTAGCGGGAGCCCAAGAGACCCAGTACTTC.

DNA for the CDR3: TGTGCCAGCAGCGCAAGACCACCCGGGACAGGGGTTTATAATTCACCCCTCCACTTT. This sequence encodes CASSARPPGTGVYNSPLHF. This chain joins TRBV7-2 and TRBJ1-6; 10 bases fit TRBD1. Trimming cost V 5 bases and J 4 bases; bases outside gene matches: 14. The CDR3 extends over 19 amino acids. Germline CDR1 SGHTA, CDR2 FQGNSA.

The chain is built from TRBV18 and TRBJ2-2; weak D call: TRBD2 (6 bases). CDR1 is KGHSH, CDR2 LQKENI, per germline. V was shortened by 3 bases and J by 2 bases, with 10 bases between the two germline ends. The CDR3 consists of 15 residues. The CDR3 DNA sequence: TGTGCCAGCTCACCGAGGGACTTAAACACCGGGGAGCTGTTTTTT. It specifies CASSPRDLNTGELFF. The entire variable domain, with the rest obtained from reference TRBV18 and TRBJ2-2, is as follows: NAGVMQNPRHLVRRRGQEARLRCSPMKGHSHVYWYRQLPEEGLKFMVYLQKENIIDESGMPKERFSAEFPKEGPSILRIQQVVRGDSAAYFCASSPRDLNTGELFFGEGSRLTVL.

The chain has TRBV15 and TRBJ1-2, with a possible D match to TRBD1 (5 bases). The CDR3 spans 15 residues. V gave up 2 bases and J gave up 4 bases, with 14 bases separating them. The germline gives CDR1 LNHNV, CDR2 YYDKDF (reference sequence). The CDR3 sequence: CATSRSKDSPYGYTF. The CDR3 nucleotides are TGTGCCACCAGCAGAAGCAAAGACAGCCCCTATGGCTACACCTTC. The whole variable domain, filled in from reference TRBV15 and TRBJ1-2, reads DAMVIQNPRYQVTQFGKPVTLSCSQTLNHNVMYWYQQKSSQAPKLLFHYYDKDFNNEADTPDNFQSRRPNTSFCFLDIRSPGLGDTAMYLCATSRSKDSPYGYTFGSGTRLTVV.

The chain links TRBV11-3 to TRBJ2-1, with TRBD1 matching over 8 bases. The CDR3 runs 18 residues. With V trimmed by 3 bases and J by 3 bases, 13 bases remained unmatched. Germline V gene data show CDR1 as SGHNT and CDR2 as YENEEA. DNA for the CDR3: TGTGCCAGCAGCTTCCCCTATTCCGACAGGGGAAACTACAATGAGCAGTTCTTC. Translating gives CASSFPYSDRGNYNEQFF.

A single count supports this clone. Other DNA sequences in this sample translate to the same CDR3. The CDR3 coding sequence is TGTGCCAGTAGTGAACAGAACTATGGCTACACCTTC. Amino acids: CASSEQNYGYTF. The genes are TRBV19 and TRBJ1-2; D is unresolved. The ends were cut back, 5 bases at V and 2 bases at J, with 6 bases in the middle. Germline V gene lookup returns CDR1 LNHDA and CDR2 SQIVND (reference sequence). The CDR3 covers 12 residues.

The V gene is TRBV7-7, the J gene TRBJ2-7; D is possibly TRBD1 (5 bases). Trimming took off 3 bases at V and 3 bases at J, with 21 bases between the two ends. Germline assignment: CDR1 SSHAT and CDR2 FNYEAQ (reference sequence). The CDR3 has 17 amino acids. CDR3 sequence reads: CASSFCFRVGMHYEQYV. The CDR3 DNA reads TGTGCCAGCAGCTTCTGCTTCAGGGTAGGGATGCACTACGAGCAGTACGTC.

The V and J genes are TRBV4-1 and TRBJ1-5, with D uncertain. V was clipped by 0 bases and J by 3 bases, with 21 bases between them. This CDR3 is built from 19 residues. The V gene's germline CDR1 is MGHRA and CDR2 YSYEKL. The DNA for the CDR3 is TGCGCCAGCAGCCAAGATTCGGCATGGATGGAACAGAACAATCAGCCCCAGCATTTT. This gives the protein CASSQDSAWMEQNNQPQHF.

The chain combines TRBV5-1 with TRBJ2-3; D is undetermined. Trimming left V 0 bases short and J 0 bases short, with 8 bases between. The CDR3 has 15 residues. The V gene's germline CDR1 is SGHRS and CDR2 YFSETQ. The CDR3 nucleotides are TGCGCCAGCAGCTTGGTCAGGTACAGCACAGATACGCAGTATTTT. Protein sequence: CASSLVRYSTDTQYF.

This clone was detected once. The chain joins TRBV15 to TRBJ1-2; 8 bases are a match to TRBD1. Per the germline V gene, CDR1 is LNHNV and CDR2 is YYDKDF (reference sequence). V lost 0 bases to trimming and J lost 1 base; unmatched junction nucleotides: 10. CDR3 length: 18 residues. Written as DNA, the CDR3 is TGTGCCACCAGCAGAGATGGGCAGGGGGCAGGTCATAACTATGGCTACACCTTC. Amino acid sequence: CATSRDGQGAGHNYGYTF.

The chain is built from TRBV28 and TRBJ1-6, with TRBD1 identical over 9 bases. Germline V lookup: CDR1 MDHEN, CDR2 SYDVKM. This CDR3 has 15 residues. The J segment lost 8 bases and the V segment lost 5 bases, leaving 7 bases of the junction unmatched. The CDR3 region is CASSGFGTGYSPLHF. The DNA for the CDR3 is TGTGCCAGCAGTGGATTCGGGACAGGGTATTCACCCCTCCACTTT.

The chain combines TRBV7-7 with TRBJ2-3, with TRBD1 matching 7 bases. CDR3 size: 14 residues. The germline V gene has CDR1 SSHAT and CDR2 FNYEAQ (reference sequence). V lost 5 bases, J lost 2 bases, and 4 bases stayed unmatched. As DNA, the CDR3 is TGTGCCAGCAGCCGAGGACAGGTCACAGATACGCAGTATTTT. Amino acid sequence: CASSRGQVTDTQYF.

The chain links TRBV24-1 to TRBJ2-3, with TRBD2 matching over 10 bases. Germline CDR1 and CDR2: KGHDR and SFDVKD. The CDR3 runs 16 residues. With V trimmed by 4 bases and J by 4 bases, 7 bases remained unmatched. In DNA, the CDR3 is TGTGCCACCAGTGACCCTAGCGGGAGTAAGGCAGATACGCAGTATTTT. It yields the protein CATSDPSGSKADTQYF.

The chain combines TRBV18 with TRBJ2-5; 7 positions agree with TRBD2. This CDR3 is built from 16 residues. V shed 2 bases and J 2 bases; nucleotides not matched to a gene: 8. CDR1 KGHSH and CDR2 LQKENI come from the germline V gene. The CDR3 region has the DNA TGTGCCAGCTCACCAACCTGGGCTAGCGGTCAAGAGACCCAGTACTTC. It is translated as CASSPTWASGQETQYF.

This clone was detected once. In nucleotides, the CDR3 is TGTGCCAGCAGCACCGGGACTAGCGGGACGGGGGAGCAGTACGTC. It specifies CASSTGTSGTGEQYV. The J gene is TRBJ2-7, the V gene TRBV6-2 or TRBV6-3; TRBD2 aligns across 13 bases. Per germline, CDR1 MNHEY and CDR2 SVGEGT. The CDR3 is made up of 15 amino acids. The V gene end was trimmed by 6 bases and the J gene end by 7 bases; junction bases not matched to a gene: 9.

V usage is TRBV4-1 and J usage is TRBJ1-6, with D uncertain. Germline CDR1 is MGHRA and CDR2 is YSYEKL. Trimming took 2 bases from V and 10 from J, leaving 9 bases between them. CDR3 length equals 13 residues. This CDR3 reads CASSQILLSPLHF. The CDR3 DNA follows: TGCGCCAGCAGCCAAATACTTCTCTCACCCCTCCACTTT.

The J gene is TRBJ2-1, the V gene TRBV9, with 7 bases matching TRBD2. The V and J ends lost 0 bases and 7 bases, in that order; junction bases with no gene match: 10. Germline assignment: CDR1 SGDLS and CDR2 YYNGEE. CDR3 length equals 16 residues. CDR3 sequence reads: CASSVAPGGIKNEQFF. The CDR3 bases are TGTGCCAGCAGCGTAGCTCCCGGGGGGATCAAGAATGAGCAGTTCTTC.

V is TRBV28 and J is TRBJ1-2; TRBD1 matches at 9 bases. CDR1 MDHEN and CDR2 SYDVKM come from the germline V gene. V gave up 5 bases and J gave up 5 bases; unmatched junction bases: 9. The CDR3 consists of 15 residues. The CDR3 is CASSPGTTGGYGYTF. DNA for the CDR3: TGTGCCAGCAGTCCTGGAACGACAGGGGGTTATGGCTACACCTTC.

The gene calls are TRBV5-4 and TRBJ2-3; TRBD2 agrees at 12 bases. V shed 0 bases, J shed 0 bases, and the junction held 8 bases outside the gene matches. This CDR3 comprises 19 residues. Germline lookup yields CDR1 SGHNT and CDR2 YYREEE (reference sequence). This CDR3 reads CASSLEGLAGGFSTDTQYF. DNA for the CDR3: TGTGCCAGCAGCTTGGAAGGGCTAGCGGGAGGGTTTAGCACAGATACGCAGTATTTT. Drawing the rest from reference TRBV5-4 and TRBJ2-3, the complete variable domain is ETGVTQSPTHLIKTRGQQVTLRCSSQSGHNTVSWYQQALGQGPQFIFQYYREEENGRGNFPPRFSGLQFPNYSSELNVNALELDDSALYLCASSLEGLAGGFSTDTQYFGPGTRLTVL.

The rearrangement links TRBV6-4 to TRBJ2-3, with 12 bases identical to TRBD2. Losses at the gene ends were 5 bases for V and 4 bases for J; bases not matched to a gene: 4. The CDR3 is 15 residues long. Germline V lookup: CDR1 MRHNA, CDR2 SNTAGT. CDR3 in DNA: TGTGCCAGCAGTCAGGGACTAGCGGGTTCAGATACGCAGTATTTT. Translated, it gives CASSQGLAGSDTQYF.

The chain is built from TRBV2 and TRBJ1-1; no firm D call. This CDR3 region has 12 residues. V was clipped by 6 bases and J by 8 bases, with 13 bases between them. Germline assignment: CDR1 SNHLY and CDR2 FYNNEI. In nucleotides, the CDR3 is TGTGCCAGCAGGGGTAGCGGCGCCGAAGCTTTCTTT. Its translation: CASRGSGAEAFF.

This rearrangement joins TRBV11-3 to TRBJ2-1; unclear D gene. This CDR3 region has 15 residues. The germline V and J ends were trimmed by 1 base and 7 bases, with 14 bases remaining between them. CDR1 and CDR2 from the germline V gene are SGHNT and YENEEA. The CDR3 DNA sequence: TGTGCCAGCAGCTTAGTTCAGGCCTTGGAAAATGAGCAGTTCTTC. Translated, it gives CASSLVQALENEQFF.

The J gene is TRBJ2-3, the V gene TRBV15; D might be TRBD1 (6 bases). The CDR3 covers 14 residues. V was pared by 0 bases and J by 6 bases, with 10 bases between. Germline V gene sequence: CDR1 LNHNV, CDR2 YYDKDF (reference sequence). CDR3: CATSRDTGKDTQYF. The CDR3 nucleotides are TGTGCCACCAGCAGAGATACAGGGAAGGATACGCAGTATTTT.

The rearrangement joins TRBV4-1 to TRBJ1-5, with a possible D match to TRBD1 (6 bases). Germline V gene data show CDR1 as MGHRA and CDR2 as YSYEKL. Trimming took off 1 base at V and 0 bases at J, with 16 bases between the two ends. This CDR3 is 18 amino acids long. CDR3 nucleotides: TGCGCCAGCAGCCAAGGGGTCCCGGGACATAATAGCAATCAGCCCCAGCATTTT. It is translated as CASSQGVPGHNSNQPQHF.

The chain has TRBV5-1 and TRBJ1-3; no clear D gene. CDR1 and CDR2 (germline): SGHRS, YFSETQ. Trimming took off 5 bases at V and 8 bases at J, with 20 bases between the two ends. This CDR3 is built from 15 residues. The chain's CDR3 is CASRFLEGDRDTIYF. Written as DNA, the CDR3 is TGCGCCAGCAGGTTTTTGGAGGGAGATCGAGACACCATATATTTT.

The V call is TRBV9, the J call TRBJ2-5; TRBD2 aligns across 11 bases. Germline assignment: CDR1 SGDLS and CDR2 YYNGEE. This CDR3 region has 17 residues. After removal of 4 bases from V and 5 bases from J, the junction contained 13 bases not matched to a gene. DNA for the CDR3: TGTGCCAGCAGCCCCCAATCAACTAGCGGGAGAGGGGAGACCCAGTACTTC. It translates to CASSPQSTSGRGETQYF.

CDR3 DNA sequence: TGTGCCAGCAGCTTAAGTCAGGGTACCCAGTACTTC. Its translation: CASSLSQGTQYF. The chain recombines TRBV7-2 with TRBJ2-5, with D possibly TRBD1 on 5 matching bases. The CDR3 has 12 residues. The ends were cut back, 2 bases at V and 8 bases at J, with 9 bases in the middle. Germline assignment: CDR1 SGHTA and CDR2 FQGNSA.